The rows below give T cell receptor beta chains drawn from one sample of a study of cytomegalovirus exposure and HLA in healthy donors. Repertoires were generated with immunoSEQ multiplex PCR, while TCRdb's copy carries only in-frame clones and drops some. The table records approximately 210,000 clones, roughly 82% of them present only once. Source material: PBMCs. Receptor source: a man aged 40-55 years in good health and CMV-seropositive. CDR3s include the opening cysteine and the closing phenylalanine or tryptophan. The order of the fields is V gene, J gene, D gene, clone size, CDR3 DNA, CDR3 protein. The D gene is left open where the match is weak. Clone size is given for some rows only: seen once, a few or many times, or a class if the clone is expanded.

TRBV19	TRBJ1-5	-	few	TGTGCCAGTAGTATCGGACTCTATCAGCCCCAGCATTTT	CASSIGLYQPQHF
TRBV19	TRBJ2-7	-	-	TGTGCCAGTAGTACCACTAGAGATCCTTTCTACGAGCAGTACTTC	CASSTTRDPFYEQYF
TRBV27	TRBJ2-7	TRBD1	-	TGTGCCAGCGGACAGGGAAGCGAGCAGTACTTC	CASGQGSEQYF
TRBV29-1	TRBJ2-7	-	-	TGCAGCGCTAAGGACAGTTCTTACGAGCAGTACTTC	CSAKDSSYEQYF
TRBV21-1	TRBJ1-5	-	-	TGTGCCAGCAGCAAAGTGAGGAATTATAGCAATCAGCCCCAGCATTTT	CASSKVRNYSNQPQHF
TRBV19	TRBJ2-3	-	-	TGTGCCAGTAGTATTAGGACAACTAGCACAGATACGCAGTATTTT	CASSIRTTSTDTQYF
TRBV30	TRBJ2-7	-	-	TGTGCCTGGGACATTGGGAGCTCCTACGAGCAGTACTTC	CAWDIGSSYEQYF
TRBV18	TRBJ1-5	-	-	TGTGCCAGCTCGCAAAGTGGGCCTAGCAATCAGCCCCAGCATTTT	CASSQSGPSNQPQHF
TRBV5-1	TRBJ1-1	-	-	TGCGCCAGCAGCTTCTTGACAGGATTGAACACTGAAGCTTTCTTT	CASSFLTGLNTEAFF
TRBV6-5	TRBJ1-2	-	few	TGTGCCAGCGGTGGGCCTTACTATGGCTACACCTTC	CASGGPYYGYTF
TRBV5-8	TRBJ1-1	TRBD1	once	TGTGCCAGCAGCTTCCGACAGGGCGACACTGAAGCTTTCTTT	CASSFRQGDTEAFF
TRBV2	TRBJ1-5	-	-	TGTGCCAGCAGTGAAACAGCCCCAGCCCAGCATTTT	CASSETAPAQHF
TRBV7-9	TRBJ1-1	-	-	TGTTCCAGCAGCTTAAAGGGGTCTGAAGCTTTCTTT	CSSSLKGSEAFF
TRBV11-2	TRBJ1-1	-	-	TGTGCCAGCAGCGAGGGGAGGTCTTGGACTGAAGCTTTCTTT	CASSEGRSWTEAFF
TRBV19	TRBJ2-1	TRBD2	-	TGTGCCAGTAGTTCCGGGACTAGCGGTTACAATGAGCAGTTCTTC	CASSSGTSGYNEQFF
TRBV19	TRBJ2-2	-	once	TGTGCCAGTAGTATAACCGGGGTCACCGGGGAGCTGTTTTTT	CASSITGVTGELFF
TRBV27	TRBJ1-1	-	-	TGTGCCAGCAGTTTAATTTTCGGGAACACTGAAGCTTTCTTT	CASSLIFGNTEAFF
TRBV9	TRBJ2-1	-	-	TGTGCCAGCAGCGGGGCAAACTACAATGAGCAGTTCTTC	CASSGANYNEQFF
TRBV13	TRBJ2-1	TRBD2	-	TGTGCCAGCAGCTTAGGACTAGCGGACAATGAGCAGTTCTTC	CASSLGLADNEQFF
TRBV7-3	TRBJ1-2	-	few	TGTGCCAGCAGCTTGAGGGCGGACGGCGGCTACACCTTC	CASSLRADGGYTF
TRBV9	TRBJ2-3	TRBD2	-	TGTGCCAGCAGCGTCACGGGGGGGGCAGATACGCAGTATTTT	CASSVTGGADTQYF
TRBV4-1	TRBJ2-3	TRBD1	-	TGCGCCAGCAGCCAAGGAGGGACAGGGGCGGCCACAGATACGCAGTATTTT	CASSQGGTGAATDTQYF
TRBV19	TRBJ1-2	TRBD1	-	TGTGCCAGTAAAACAGGGGGTAATGGCTACACCTTC	CASKTGGNGYTF
TRBV19	TRBJ2-1	-	-	TGTGCCAGTACCCCCCGGCACAGCCGCTACAATGAGCAGTTCTTC	CASTPRHSRYNEQFF
TRBV27	TRBJ1-3	-	-	TGTGCCTCCTCCCGTGGAGGAAACTCTGGAAACACCATATATTTT	CASSRGGNSGNTIYF
TRBV19	TRBJ1-2	-	-	TGTGCCAGTAGTATTTTCTCGGGAGACTATGGCTACACCTTC	CASSIFSGDYGYTF
TRBV2	TRBJ1-2	-	-	TGTGCCAGCAGTGAAAGGGGACACGCTAACTATGGCTACACCTTC	CASSERGHANYGYTF
TRBV6-5	TRBJ2-2	-	few	TGTGCCAGCAGCCCACCCAGGGCCACCGGGGAGCTGTTTTTT	CASSPPRATGELFF
TRBV4-2	TRBJ1-4	TRBD1	-	TGTGCCAGCAGCCAAGAGGGCAGGGGGGTTGAAAAACTGTTTTTT	CASSQEGRGVEKLFF
TRBV27	TRBJ2-1	TRBD1	-	TGTGCCAGCAGTCCGTGGACAGGGCGGGTGGATGAGCAGTTCTTC	CASSPWTGRVDEQFF
TRBV19	TRBJ2-4	-	-	TGTGCCAGTGAGCGGACCCGGGGAGCAGCCAAAAACATTCAGTACTTC	CASERTRGAAKNIQYF
TRBV30	TRBJ2-1	TRBD2	-	TGTGCCTGGAGTGTACGTGGCGGGAGGGCAGGCAATGAGCAGTTCTTC	CAWSVRGGRAGNEQFF
TRBV4-2	TRBJ2-3	TRBD2	-	TGTGCCAGCAGCCAGGCTAGCGGAGGCCCCTCAGATACGCAGTATTTT	CASSQASGGPSDTQYF
TRBV21-1	TRBJ1-5	-	-	TGTGCCAGCAGCCCACGACAACTTCAGCCCCAGCATTTT	CASSPRQLQPQHF
TRBV9	TRBJ1-2	-	-	TGTGCCAGCAGCGGGACAGTCCTCTATGGCTACACCTTC	CASSGTVLYGYTF
TRBV18	TRBJ2-1	TRBD1	once	TGTGCCAGCTCCTACATGGGGACAGCCAACAATGAGCAGTTCTTC	CASSYMGTANNEQFF
TRBV7-9	TRBJ1-3	-	once	TGTGCCAGCAGCTTAACCCAATTGGAGGCTGGAAACACCATATATTTT	CASSLTQLEAGNTIYF
TRBV6-5	TRBJ2-7	TRBD1	-	TGTGCCAGCAGTACCGTCGGACAGGGCTCCTACGAGCAGTACTTC	CASSTVGQGSYEQYF
TRBV6-6	TRBJ2-1	TRBD2	-	TGTGCCAGCAGCCTCACCTGGGGACTAGATGACAATGAGCAGTTCTTC	CASSLTWGLDDNEQFF
TRBV7-3	TRBJ2-2	-	-	TGTGCCAGCAGCTTAACTAGCTCCGTGGAACCCGGGGAGCTGTTTTTT	CASSLTSSVEPGELFF
TRBV9	TRBJ2-1	-	-	TGTGCCAGCAACCAGGATCCGGGAGCCGGGAATGAGCAGTTCTTC	CASNQDPGAGNEQFF
TRBV5-1	TRBJ2-1	-	few	TGCGCCAGCAGCCGCCTGGCGGCTATCCCGTTCTTC	CASSRLAAIPFF
TRBV27	TRBJ2-2	TRBD1	-	TGTGTGACAGGGGAAAACACCGGGGAGCTGTTTTTT	CVTGENTGELFF
TRBV5-6	TRBJ2-5	TRBD1	-	TGTGCCAGCAGCTATCAGGTGCAGACAGGGGGCCCAGGTGAGGAGACCCAGTACTTC	CASSYQVQTGGPGEETQYF
TRBV6-6	TRBJ1-5	-	-	TGTGCCAGCAAAAAGGGGGGGGAGAACAATCAGCCCCAGCATTTT	CASKKGGENNQPQHF
TRBV9	TRBJ1-2	-	few	TGTGCCAGCAGCCCCGAGGTGGAAGGCTATGGCTACACCTTC	CASSPEVEGYGYTF
TRBV6-1	TRBJ1-2	TRBD1	-	TGTGCCAGCAGTGAAGCCAGACAGGGAAACTATGGCTACACCTTC	CASSEARQGNYGYTF
TRBV21-1	TRBJ1-5	-	-	TGTGCCAGCAGCAAGGGGGCGGGGTCAGGGGGCGCCGATCAGCCCCAGCATTTT	CASSKGAGSGGADQPQHF
TRBV6-1	TRBJ1-1	TRBD1	-	TGTGCCAGCAGTGACCCGGGACAGGCGAACACTGAAGCTTTCTTT	CASSDPGQANTEAFF
TRBV6-1	TRBJ2-1	TRBD1	-	TGTGCCAGCAGTCACGACAGGGGACCGCACAATGAGCAGTTCTTC	CASSHDRGPHNEQFF